This T cell receptor beta chain was obtained from a study of blood T cells in healthy people across ages (dated by TCRdb to between 2014 and 2017). Background for the entire study: Template switching captured roughly one uniquely barcoded TCR beta cDNA molecule per two T cells in model experiments. To track age-related changes in TCR beta repertoire diversity, the study relied on deep sequencing normalized with unique cDNA molecular identifiers. Donors were grouped into four age groups: young (average roughly 15 years), middle-aged (roughly 40), aged (around 66) and long-lived (approximately 81). To avoid experimental bias, donors of different ages were distributed randomly across sequencing lanes. The study analyzed two additional independent replicas of 1 million unique cDNA reads from the same blood draw for two donors, one aged 18 to 29 and one aged 80 or older. Overall results and qualifications from the work: Observed TCR beta diversity per million T cells fell roughly linearly with age, and a significant reduction was already apparent by age around 36. Donor CMV infection status was unknown, potentially confounding age-related changes in expanded clonotypes. Total diversity estimates from one million sequenced T cells were considered lower bounds and underestimates. Compared with the aged group, the long-lived group had more naive CD4+ T cells, fewer expanded clones and increased TCR diversity, a pattern suggesting age selection. Because profiling used bulk unsorted PBMCs, naive and antigen-experienced compartments could not be compared conclusively. The percentage of naive T cells measured by flow cytometry correlated strongly with observed TCR beta diversity.

The library was obtained by 5' RACE. Sequencing was carried out with an Illumina HiSeq 2500. A second PCR of roughly 7 to 12 cycles was performed with a sample-barcoded 5' primer and a J-beta primer mix. A template-switch 5' adaptor carrying 12 random nucleotides introduced a unique molecular identifier onto each TCR beta cDNA molecule. Each sample yielded at least 2.5 million CDR3-containing paired-end reads. All of the RNA was converted into first-strand cDNA using the Mint cDNA synthesis kit, with a TRBC-specific oligonucleotide serving as the primer. Following uracil-DNA glycosylase treatment, a first 18-cycle PCR with universal primers M1SS and BC2_uni_R was performed on all cDNA. In the authors' own workflow: For normalization, 1 million high-quality reads, each with a distinct molecular identifier, were randomly selected from each sample. Instead of being binned into consensus sequences, reads with shared molecular identifiers were discarded. CDR3 identification, clonotype clustering and error correction used MiTCR with a Q25 quality threshold and the strictest error-elimination algorithm. A nonparametric unseen species model using Euler transformation provided a lower-bound estimate of total TCR beta diversity. TCRdb reanalyzed the raw reads on its own, using fastp at Q25 for trimming and MiXCR for clone calling, and kept in-frame beta chains. Rows are combined by CDR3 protein, so each entry shows the most common genes and DNA. The V and J calls were determined by TCRdb, not by the authors. This sample is represented by roughly 1,500,000 distinct CDR3 sequences; 34% of them were singletons. Clones ranked in the top ten supply over 9% of the sample.

The sample holds a few counts of this clonotype. This clone's antigen is unknown. Base quality data are lacking; no much larger clone is found one base away. The CDR3 has 14 amino acids, counting the end cysteine and phenylalanine. The kept DNA is CDR3 alone, 42 bases in frame from the first base. The germline V gene gives CDR1 as LGHNA and CDR2 as YNFKEQ. V gives up 0 bases and J gives up 10 bases, and the segment between their germline ends measures 12 bases. Systemically healthy Caucasian individuals from Russia, some 38 in total and aged roughly 6 to 90 years, were included as donors. About 10 milliliters of peripheral blood were drawn from each donor into EDTA-treated Vacutainer tubes. PBMCs were isolated by Ficoll-Paque density-gradient centrifugation, with at least 7 million obtained per sample. Trizol reagent was used to extract total RNA from the PBMCs, yielding at least 6 micrograms per sample. For every donor, flow cytometry on a PBMC aliquot measured the percentage of naive CD45RAhigh/CD27high T cells.

The TCR comes from a woman in her 30s in good health. The rearranged segments are TRBV4-2 and TRBJ1-4, with the D gene not clear enough to name. The sequenced sample consisted of blood. The CDR3 reads as follows: CASSQDRVVGKLFF. The DNA sequence is TGTGCCAGCAGCCAAGATCGCGTTGTGGGAAAACTGTTTTTT.